Given below is one T cell receptor (beta chain) in context. Its antigen target is currently unknown. No qualities accompany the bases; no much larger clone lies one base away. Library preparation employed the immunoSEQ multiplex PCR assay. Rearranged TCR beta chain sequences were amplified with the hsTCRB Kit following the manufacturer's protocol. TCRB libraries were sequenced on an Illumina MiSeq. On the study's bioinformatics: The kit vendor's proprietary platform handled demultiplexing, trimming and gene mapping. TCRdb re-hosts the immuneACCESS table, in-frame sequences only. Its copies lack some clones; in the studies checked, an unresolved V gene accounts for under half of them, and the cause for the rest is not known. The D gene and trimming were derived from the DNA, and the V and J assignments and clone size from that table. Across this sample there are 25,000 to 30,000 clones, with 82% seen only once. Clones ranked in the top ten supply roughly a sixth of the sample.

In light of the paper, this sample's time point label describes: week 23, last vaccination. Every vaccine dose consisted of 300 ug of a 20-mer mutant IDH1 peptide in Montanide, administered subcutaneously together with topical imiquimod. Newly diagnosed WHO grade 3 or 4 IDH1-mutant astrocytomas showing loss of nuclear ATRX were present in the donors. The samples were drawn from NOA16, a multicentre, single-arm, open-label phase I trial in Germany that tested a mutant IDH1 peptide vaccine in humans for the first time. Genomic DNA for TCRB sequencing was extracted from EDTA blood using the DNeasy Blood and Tissue Kit. This entry comes from a study of a mutant IDH1 vaccine in newly diagnosed glioma listed by TCRdb under 2021. For the wider study: Patients received eight vaccinations in weeks 1, 3, 5, 7, 11, 15, 19 and 23, corresponding to visits V03 through V10. In the chemotherapy-containing groups, vaccination started alongside temozolomide cycles, whereas in patients who had radiotherapy alone it started 4-6 weeks after radiotherapy. The roughly 30 treated patients were roughly 60% male and roughly 38% female, with a mean age of around 40 years. Prior to enrollment, patients had been given standard therapy consisting of radiotherapy alone, temozolomide alone, or radiochemotherapy with temozolomide, with the combination given to most patients. Peripheral blood was drawn at six visits: V03 (baseline), V05, V07, V10, V12 and V13. Longitudinal TCRB deep sequencing was performed for 25 to 30 treated patients wherever samples were available for exploratory analyses.

Overall study results and their limits: Pseudoprogression seemed to be unrelated to changes in the top peripheral T cell clonotypes found by TCRB sequencing. Availability determined which PBMC samples were chosen for TCRB deep sequencing. Across multiple MHC alleles, vaccine-induced immune responses were seen in approximately 93% of patients. The authors noted that analyses of patient blood samples could not be reproduced because of sample limitations.

V drops 7 bases and J drops 8 bases, leaving 17 bases in between. The germline V gene supplies CDR1 MNHNS and CDR2 SASEGT. The CDR3 measures 14 amino acids from cysteine to phenylalanine. The retained sequence is limited to the CDR3, 42 bases, with the frame set at the first base. In this chain, TRBV6-1 is recombined with TRBJ2-2, with the D gene tentatively TRBD1 or TRBD2, based on 5 matching bases in each. The TCR sequence derives from a woman in her thirties with glioma. The specimen was PBMCs, collected from a glioma patient whose treatment included an IDH1 peptide vaccine. The DNA sequence is given as TGTGCCAGCACTCCGGGGCAAAAGAAGGGGGAGCTGTTTTTT. It is translated as CASTPGQKKGELFF.